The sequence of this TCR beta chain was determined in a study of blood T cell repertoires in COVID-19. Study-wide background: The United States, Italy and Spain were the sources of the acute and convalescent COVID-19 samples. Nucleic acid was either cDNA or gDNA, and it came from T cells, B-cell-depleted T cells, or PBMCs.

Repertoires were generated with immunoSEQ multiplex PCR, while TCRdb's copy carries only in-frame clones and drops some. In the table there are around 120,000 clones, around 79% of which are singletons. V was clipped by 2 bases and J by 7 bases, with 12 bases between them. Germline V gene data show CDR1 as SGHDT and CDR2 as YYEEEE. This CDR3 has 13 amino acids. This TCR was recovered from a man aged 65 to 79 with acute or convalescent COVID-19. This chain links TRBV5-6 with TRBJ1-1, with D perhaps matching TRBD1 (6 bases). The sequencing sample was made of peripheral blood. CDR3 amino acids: CASSFTGSIEAFF. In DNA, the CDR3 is TGTGCCAGCAGCTTCACAGGGTCTATTGAAGCTTTCTTT.